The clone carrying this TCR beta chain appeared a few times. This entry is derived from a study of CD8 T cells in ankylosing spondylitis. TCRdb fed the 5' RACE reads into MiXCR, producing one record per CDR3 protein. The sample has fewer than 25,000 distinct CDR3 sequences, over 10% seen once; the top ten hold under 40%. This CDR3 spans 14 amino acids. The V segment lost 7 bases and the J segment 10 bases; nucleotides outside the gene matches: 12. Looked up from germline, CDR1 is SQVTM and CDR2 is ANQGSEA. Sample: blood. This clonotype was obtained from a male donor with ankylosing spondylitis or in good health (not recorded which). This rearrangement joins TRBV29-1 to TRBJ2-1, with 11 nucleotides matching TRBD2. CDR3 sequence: CSATGTSGQREQFF. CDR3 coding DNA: TGCAGCGCTACCGGGACTAGCGGACAACGCGAGCAGTTCTTC.